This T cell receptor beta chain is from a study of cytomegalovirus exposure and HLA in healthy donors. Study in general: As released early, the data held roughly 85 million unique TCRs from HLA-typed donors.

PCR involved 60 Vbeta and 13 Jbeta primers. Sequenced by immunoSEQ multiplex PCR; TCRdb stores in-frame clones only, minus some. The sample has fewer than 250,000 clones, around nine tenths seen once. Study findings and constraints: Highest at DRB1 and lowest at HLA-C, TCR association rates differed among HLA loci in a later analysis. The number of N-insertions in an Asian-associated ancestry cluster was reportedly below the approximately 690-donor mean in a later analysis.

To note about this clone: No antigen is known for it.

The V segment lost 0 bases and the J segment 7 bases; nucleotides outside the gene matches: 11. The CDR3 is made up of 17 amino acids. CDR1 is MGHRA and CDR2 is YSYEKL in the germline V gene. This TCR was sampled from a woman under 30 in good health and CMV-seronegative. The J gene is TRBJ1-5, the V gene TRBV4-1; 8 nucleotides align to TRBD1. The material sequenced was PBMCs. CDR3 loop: CASSQDISGQGGQPQHF. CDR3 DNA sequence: TGCGCCAGCAGCCAAGATATCTCTGGACAGGGCGGGCAGCCCCAGCATTTT.